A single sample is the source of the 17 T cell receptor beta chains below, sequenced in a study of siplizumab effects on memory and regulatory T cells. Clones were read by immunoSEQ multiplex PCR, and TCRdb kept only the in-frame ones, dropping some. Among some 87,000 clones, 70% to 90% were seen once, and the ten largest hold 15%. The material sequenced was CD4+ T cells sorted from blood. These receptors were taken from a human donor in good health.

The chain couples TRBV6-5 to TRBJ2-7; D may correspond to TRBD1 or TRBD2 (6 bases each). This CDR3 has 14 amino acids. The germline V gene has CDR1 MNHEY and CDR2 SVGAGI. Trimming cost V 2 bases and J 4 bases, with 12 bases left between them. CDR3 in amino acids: CASSYPGAAYEQYF. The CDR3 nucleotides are TGTGCCAGCAGTTACCCGGGGGCGGCATACGAGCAGTACTTC.

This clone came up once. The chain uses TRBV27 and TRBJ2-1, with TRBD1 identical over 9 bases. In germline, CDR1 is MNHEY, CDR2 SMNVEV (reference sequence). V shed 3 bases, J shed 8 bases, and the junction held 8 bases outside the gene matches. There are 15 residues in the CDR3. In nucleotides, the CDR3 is TGTGCCAGCAGTTTCCAGGACAGGGGTTTCTATGAGCAGTTCTTC. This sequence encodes CASSFQDRGFYEQFF.

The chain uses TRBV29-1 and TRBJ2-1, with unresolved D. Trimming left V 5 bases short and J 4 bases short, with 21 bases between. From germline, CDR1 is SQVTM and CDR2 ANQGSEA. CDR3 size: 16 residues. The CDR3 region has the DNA TGCAGCGTTTCGACGAGTGGGGTAGGCAGTTACAATGAGCAGTTCTTC. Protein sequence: CSVSTSGVGSYNEQFF.

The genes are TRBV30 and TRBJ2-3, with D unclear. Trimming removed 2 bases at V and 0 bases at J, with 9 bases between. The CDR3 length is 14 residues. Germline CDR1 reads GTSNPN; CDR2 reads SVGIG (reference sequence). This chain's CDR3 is CAWSPGHSTDTQYF. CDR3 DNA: TGTGCCTGGAGTCCGGGTCATAGCACAGATACGCAGTATTTT.

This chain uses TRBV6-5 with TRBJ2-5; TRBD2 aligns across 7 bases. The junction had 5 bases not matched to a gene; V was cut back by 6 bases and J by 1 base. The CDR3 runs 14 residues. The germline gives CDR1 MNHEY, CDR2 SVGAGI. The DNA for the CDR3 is TGTGCCAGCAGCCGGGACTACGGCCAAGAGACCCAGTACTTC. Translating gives CASSRDYGQETQYF.

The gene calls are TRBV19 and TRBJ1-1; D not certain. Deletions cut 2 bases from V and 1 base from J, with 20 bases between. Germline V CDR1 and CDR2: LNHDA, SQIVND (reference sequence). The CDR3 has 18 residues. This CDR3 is CASSISSGRGRGNTEAFF. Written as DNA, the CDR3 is TGTGCCAGTAGTATAAGTTCCGGCCGCGGACGGGGGAACACTGAAGCTTTCTTT.

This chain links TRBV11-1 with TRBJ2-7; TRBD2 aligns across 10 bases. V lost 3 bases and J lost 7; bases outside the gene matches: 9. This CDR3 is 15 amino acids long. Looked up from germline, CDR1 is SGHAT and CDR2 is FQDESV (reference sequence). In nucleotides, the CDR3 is TGTGCCAGCAGCTTGTATCTAGCGGGAGTCCAAGAGCAGTACTTC. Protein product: CASSLYLAGVQEQYF.

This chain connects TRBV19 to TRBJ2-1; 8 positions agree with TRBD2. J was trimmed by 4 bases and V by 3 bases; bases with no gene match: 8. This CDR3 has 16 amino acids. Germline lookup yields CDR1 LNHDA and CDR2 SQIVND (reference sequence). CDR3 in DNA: TGTGCCAGTAGTATCCAACTAGCGGCCGAGTACAATGAGCAGTTCTTC. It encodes CASSIQLAAEYNEQFF.

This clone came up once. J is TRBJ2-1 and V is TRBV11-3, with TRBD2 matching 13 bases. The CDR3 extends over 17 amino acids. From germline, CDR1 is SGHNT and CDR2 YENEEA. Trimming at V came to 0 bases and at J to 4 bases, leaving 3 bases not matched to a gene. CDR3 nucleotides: TGTGCCAGCAGCTTAGAGAGGACTAGCGGGAGTTACAATGAGCAGTTCTTC. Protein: CASSLERTSGSYNEQFF. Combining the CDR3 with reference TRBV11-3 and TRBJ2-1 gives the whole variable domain EAGVVQSPRYKIIEKKQPVAFWCNPISGHNTLYWYLQNLGQGPELLIRYENEEAVDDSQLPKDRFSAERLKGVDSTLKIQPAELGDSAVYLCASSLERTSGSYNEQFFGPGTRLTVL.

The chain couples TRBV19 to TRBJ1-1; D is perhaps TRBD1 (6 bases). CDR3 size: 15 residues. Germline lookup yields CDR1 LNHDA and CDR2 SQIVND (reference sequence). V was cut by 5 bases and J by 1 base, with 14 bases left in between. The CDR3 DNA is TGTGCCAGTAGTTTACACAGGGTTCCGAACACTGAAGCTTTCTTT. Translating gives CASSLHRVPNTEAFF.

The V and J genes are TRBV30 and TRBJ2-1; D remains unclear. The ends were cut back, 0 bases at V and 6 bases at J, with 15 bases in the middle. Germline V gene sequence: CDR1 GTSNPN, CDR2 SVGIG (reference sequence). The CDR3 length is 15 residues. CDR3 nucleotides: TGTGCCTGGAGTGTACCGCTGGGTAGAATCAATGAGCAGTTCTTC. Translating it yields CAWSVPLGRINEQFF.

DNA of the CDR3: TGTGCCAGCAGCTCCTGGACAGATGAAAAACTGTTTTTT. Translation gives CASSSWTDEKLFF. V and J are TRBV7-2 and TRBJ1-4, with D tentatively TRBD1 (6 bases). The CDR3 runs to 13 residues. Germline CDR1 and CDR2: SGHTA and FQGNSA. Trimming left V 4 bases short and J 6 bases short, with 9 bases between.

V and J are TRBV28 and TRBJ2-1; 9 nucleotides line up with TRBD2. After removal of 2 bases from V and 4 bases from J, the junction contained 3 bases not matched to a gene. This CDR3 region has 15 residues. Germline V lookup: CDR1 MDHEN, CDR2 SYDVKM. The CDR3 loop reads CASSLAGGMYNEQFF. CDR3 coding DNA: TGTGCCAGCAGTTTAGCGGGAGGGATGTACAATGAGCAGTTCTTC.

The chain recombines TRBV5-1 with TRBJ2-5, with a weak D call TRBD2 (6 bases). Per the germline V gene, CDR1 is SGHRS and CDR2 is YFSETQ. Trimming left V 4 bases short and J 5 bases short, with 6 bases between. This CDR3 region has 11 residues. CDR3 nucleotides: TGCGCCAGCAGCGGGGGGGAGACCCAGTACTTC. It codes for CASSGGETQYF.

CDR3 nucleotide sequence: TGTGCCAGCAGTCGACAGGGGGCGGGTCAGCCCCAGCATTTT. Its protein product is CASSRQGAGQPQHF. The chain recombines TRBV2 with TRBJ1-5; the match to TRBD1 covers 10 bases. The junction had 4 bases not matched to a gene; V was cut back by 5 bases and J by 6 bases. The CDR3 totals 14 residues. The V gene's germline CDR1 is SNHLY and CDR2 FYNNEI.

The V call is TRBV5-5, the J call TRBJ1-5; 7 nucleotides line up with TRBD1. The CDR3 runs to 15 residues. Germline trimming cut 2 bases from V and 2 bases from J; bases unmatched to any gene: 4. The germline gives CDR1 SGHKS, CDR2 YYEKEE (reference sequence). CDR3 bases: TGTGCCAGCAGCTTCACAGGGGCGGGCAATCAGCCCCAGCATTTT. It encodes CASSFTGAGNQPQHF.

The DNA for the CDR3 is TGTGCCAGCAGCTTAGTGTTGGGCCTAGCGGCAGGCACAGATACGCAGTATTTT. This codes for CASSLVLGLAAGTDTQYF. The chain is built from TRBV7-2 and TRBJ2-3, with 7 bases fitting TRBD2. Germline V gives CDR1 SGHTA, CDR2 FQGNSA. CDR3 size: 18 residues. Trimming at V came to 1 base and at J to 1 base, leaving 11 bases not matched to a gene.